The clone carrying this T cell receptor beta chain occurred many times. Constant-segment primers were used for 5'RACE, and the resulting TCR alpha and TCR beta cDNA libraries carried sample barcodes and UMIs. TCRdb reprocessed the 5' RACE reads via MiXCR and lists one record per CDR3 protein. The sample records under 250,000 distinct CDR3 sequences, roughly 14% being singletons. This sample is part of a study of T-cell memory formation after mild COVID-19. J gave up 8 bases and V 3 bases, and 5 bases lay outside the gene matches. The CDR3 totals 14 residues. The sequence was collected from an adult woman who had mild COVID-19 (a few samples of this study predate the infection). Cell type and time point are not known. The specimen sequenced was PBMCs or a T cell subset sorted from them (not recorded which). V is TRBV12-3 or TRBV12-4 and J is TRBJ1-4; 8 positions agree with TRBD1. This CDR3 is CASSFRQGAEKLFF. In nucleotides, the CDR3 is TGTGCCAGCAGTTTTCGGCAGGGGGCCGAAAAACTGTTTTTT.